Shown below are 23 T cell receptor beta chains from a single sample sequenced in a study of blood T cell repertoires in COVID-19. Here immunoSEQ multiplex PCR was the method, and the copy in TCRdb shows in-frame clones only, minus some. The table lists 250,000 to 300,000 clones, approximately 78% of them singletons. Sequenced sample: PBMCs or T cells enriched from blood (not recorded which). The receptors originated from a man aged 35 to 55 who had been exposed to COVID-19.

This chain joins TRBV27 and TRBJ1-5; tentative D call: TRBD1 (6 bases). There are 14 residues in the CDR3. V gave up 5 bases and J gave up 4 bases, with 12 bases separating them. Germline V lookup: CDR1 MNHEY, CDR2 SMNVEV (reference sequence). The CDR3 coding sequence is TGTGCCAGCAGTGCAGGGGATTATAATCAGCCCCAGCATTTT. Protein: CASSAGDYNQPQHF.

The CDR3 bases are TGTGCCAGCAGCCAGGCGGGACTACCTAGCACAGATACGCAGTATTTT. Its protein is CASSQAGLPSTDTQYF. The V call is TRBV3-1 (or the pseudogene TRBV3-2), the J call TRBJ2-3; 7 bases match TRBD2. The CDR3 is made up of 16 amino acids. The V gene's germline CDR1 is LGHDT and CDR2 YNNKEL (reference sequence). V shed 3 bases, J shed 0 bases, and the junction held 6 bases outside the gene matches.

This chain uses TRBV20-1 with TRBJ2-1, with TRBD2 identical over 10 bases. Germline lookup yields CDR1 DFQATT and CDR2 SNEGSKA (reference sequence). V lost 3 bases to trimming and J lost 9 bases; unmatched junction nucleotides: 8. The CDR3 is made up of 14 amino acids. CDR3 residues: CSASKPSGRGEQFF. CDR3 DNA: TGCAGTGCTAGTAAGCCTAGCGGGAGAGGTGAGCAGTTCTTC.

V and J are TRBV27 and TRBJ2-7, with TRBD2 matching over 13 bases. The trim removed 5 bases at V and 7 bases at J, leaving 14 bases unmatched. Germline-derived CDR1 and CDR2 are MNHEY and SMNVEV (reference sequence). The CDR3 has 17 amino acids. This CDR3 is CASSRLAGGNAAREQYF. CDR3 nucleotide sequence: TGTGCCAGCAGTAGACTAGCGGGAGGCAACGCGGCGCGGGAGCAGTACTTC.

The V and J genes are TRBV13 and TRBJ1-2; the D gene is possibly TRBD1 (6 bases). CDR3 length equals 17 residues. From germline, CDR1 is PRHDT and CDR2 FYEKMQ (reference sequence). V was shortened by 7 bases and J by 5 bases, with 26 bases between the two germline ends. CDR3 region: CASNFETGMRGFYGYTF. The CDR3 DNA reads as TGTGCCAGCAACTTCGAAACAGGGATGAGGGGTTTTTATGGCTACACCTTC.

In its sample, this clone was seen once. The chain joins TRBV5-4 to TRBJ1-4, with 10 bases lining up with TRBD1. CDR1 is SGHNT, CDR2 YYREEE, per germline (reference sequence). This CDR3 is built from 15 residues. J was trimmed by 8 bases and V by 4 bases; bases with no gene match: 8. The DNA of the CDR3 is TGTGCCAGCAGCCCCGGGGGGACAGGGGTGGAAAAACTGTTTTTT. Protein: CASSPGGTGVEKLFF. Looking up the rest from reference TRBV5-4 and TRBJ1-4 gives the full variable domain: ETGVTQSPTHLIKTRGQQVTLRCSSQSGHNTVSWYQQALGQGPQFIFQYYREEENGRGNFPPRFSGLQFPNYSSELNVNALELDDSALYLCASSPGGTGVEKLFFGSGTQLSVL.

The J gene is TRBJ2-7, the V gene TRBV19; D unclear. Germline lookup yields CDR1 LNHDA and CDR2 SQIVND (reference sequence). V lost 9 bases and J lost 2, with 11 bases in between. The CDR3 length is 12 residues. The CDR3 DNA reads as TGTGCCAGCTCCGACCGGGCCTACGAGCAGTACTTC. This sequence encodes CASSDRAYEQYF.

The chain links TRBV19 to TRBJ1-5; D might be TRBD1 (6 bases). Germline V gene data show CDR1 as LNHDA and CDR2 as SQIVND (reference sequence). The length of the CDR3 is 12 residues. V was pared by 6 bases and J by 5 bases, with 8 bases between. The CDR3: CASSYRDQPQHF. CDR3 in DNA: TGTGCCAGTAGCTACAGGGATCAGCCCCAGCATTTT.

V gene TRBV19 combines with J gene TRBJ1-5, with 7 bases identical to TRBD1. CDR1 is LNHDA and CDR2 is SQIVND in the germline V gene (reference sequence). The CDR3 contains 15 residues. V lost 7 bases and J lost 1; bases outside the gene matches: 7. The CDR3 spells CASTTTGTSNQPQHF. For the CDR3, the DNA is TGTGCCAGTACCACGACAGGGACGAGCAATCAGCCCCAGCATTTT.

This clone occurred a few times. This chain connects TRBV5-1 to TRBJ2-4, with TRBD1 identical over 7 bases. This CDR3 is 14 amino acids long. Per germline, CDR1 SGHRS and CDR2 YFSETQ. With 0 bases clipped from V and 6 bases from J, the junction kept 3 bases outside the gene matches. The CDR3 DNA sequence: TGCGCCAGCAGCTTGGGGGACAGCACAAACATTCAGTACTTC. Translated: CASSLGDSTNIQYF.

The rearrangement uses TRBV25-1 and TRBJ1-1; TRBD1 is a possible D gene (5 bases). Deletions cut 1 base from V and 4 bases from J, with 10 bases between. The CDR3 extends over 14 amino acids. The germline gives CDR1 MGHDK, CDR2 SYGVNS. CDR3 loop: CASSEWDSRTEAFF. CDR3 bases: TGTGCCAGCAGTGAATGGGACTCTCGCACTGAAGCTTTCTTT.

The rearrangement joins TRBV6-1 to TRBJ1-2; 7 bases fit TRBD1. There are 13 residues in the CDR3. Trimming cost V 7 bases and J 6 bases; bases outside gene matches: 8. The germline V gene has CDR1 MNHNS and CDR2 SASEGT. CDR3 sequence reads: CASKRQGNHGYTF. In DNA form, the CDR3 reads TGTGCCAGCAAAAGACAGGGAAATCATGGCTACACCTTC.

CDR3 sequence (DNA): TGTGCCGGAACGGGACAGTATAATTCACCCCTCCACTTT. Translating it yields CAGTGQYNSPLHF. J is TRBJ1-6 and V is TRBV30; 7 bases line up with TRBD1. The CDR3 length is 13 residues. After removal of 8 bases from V and 4 bases from J, the junction contained 5 bases not matched to a gene. Germline CDR1 reads GTSNPN; CDR2 reads SVGIG (reference sequence).

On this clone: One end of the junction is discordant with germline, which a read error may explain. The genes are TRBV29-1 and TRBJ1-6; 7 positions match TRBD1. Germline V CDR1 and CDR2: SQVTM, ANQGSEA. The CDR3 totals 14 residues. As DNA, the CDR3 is TGCAGCGTTCGTGGGGACAGCTATGATTCACCCCTCCACTTT. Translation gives CSVRGDSYDSPLHF.

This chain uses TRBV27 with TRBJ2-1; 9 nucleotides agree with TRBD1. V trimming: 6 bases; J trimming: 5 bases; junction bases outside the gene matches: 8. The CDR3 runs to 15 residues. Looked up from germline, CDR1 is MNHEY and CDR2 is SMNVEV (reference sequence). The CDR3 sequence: CASRQGALQHNEQFF. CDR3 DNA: TGTGCCAGCAGACAGGGGGCACTACAACACAATGAGCAGTTCTTC.

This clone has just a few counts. As DNA, the CDR3 is TGTGCCATCAGTACCTTAGGACTAGCGGGGGAGACCCAGTACTTC. It translates to CAISTLGLAGETQYF. This chain uses TRBV10-3 with TRBJ2-5, with 12 bases identical to TRBD2. Germline CDR1 is ENHRY and CDR2 is SYGVKD. V was clipped by 5 bases and J by 5 bases; unmatched bases: 6. The CDR3 is 15 amino acids.

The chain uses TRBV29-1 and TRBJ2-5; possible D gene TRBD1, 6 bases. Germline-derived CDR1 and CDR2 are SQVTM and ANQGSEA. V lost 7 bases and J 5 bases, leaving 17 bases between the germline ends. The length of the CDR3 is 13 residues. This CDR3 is CSGGVNQGETQYF. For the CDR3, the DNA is TGCAGCGGAGGGGTAAACCAGGGGGAGACCCAGTACTTC.

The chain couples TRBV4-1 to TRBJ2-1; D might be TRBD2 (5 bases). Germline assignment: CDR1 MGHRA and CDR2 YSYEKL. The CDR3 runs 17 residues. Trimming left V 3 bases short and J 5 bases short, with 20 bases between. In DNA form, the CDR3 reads TGCGCCAGCAGCCAGGAGAGAGCGGACCCACTTCACAATGAGCAGTTCTTC. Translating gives CASSQERADPLHNEQFF.

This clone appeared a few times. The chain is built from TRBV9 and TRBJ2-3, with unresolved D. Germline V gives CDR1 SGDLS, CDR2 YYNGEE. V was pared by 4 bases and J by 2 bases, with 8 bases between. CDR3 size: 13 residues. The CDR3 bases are TGTGCCAGCAGCTTAGCAATCACAGATACGCAGTATTTT. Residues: CASSLAITDTQYF.

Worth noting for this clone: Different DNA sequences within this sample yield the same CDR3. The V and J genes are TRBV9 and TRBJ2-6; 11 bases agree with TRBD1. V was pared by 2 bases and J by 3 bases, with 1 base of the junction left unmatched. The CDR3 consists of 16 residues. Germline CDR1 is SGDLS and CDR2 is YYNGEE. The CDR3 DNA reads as TGTGCCAGCAGCGTGGGACAGGGGGTTGGGGCCAACGTCCTGACTTTC. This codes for CASSVGQGVGANVLTF.

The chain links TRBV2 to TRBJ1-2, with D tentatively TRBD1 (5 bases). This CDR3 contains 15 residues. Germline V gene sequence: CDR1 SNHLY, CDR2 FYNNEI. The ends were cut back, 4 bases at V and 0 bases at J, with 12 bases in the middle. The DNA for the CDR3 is TGTGCCAGCAGTGTTCTACAGGCAGCTAACTATGGCTACACCTTC. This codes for CASSVLQAANYGYTF.

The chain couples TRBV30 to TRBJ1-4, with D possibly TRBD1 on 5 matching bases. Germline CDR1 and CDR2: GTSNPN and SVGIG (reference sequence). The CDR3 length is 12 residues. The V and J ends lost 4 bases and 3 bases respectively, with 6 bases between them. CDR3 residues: CAWKGSNEKLFF. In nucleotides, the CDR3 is TGTGCCTGGAAGGGGTCTAATGAAAAACTGTTTTTT.

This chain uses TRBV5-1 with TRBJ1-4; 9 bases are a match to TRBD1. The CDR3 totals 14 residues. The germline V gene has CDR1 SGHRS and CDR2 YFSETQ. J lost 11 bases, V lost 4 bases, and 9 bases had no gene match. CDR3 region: CASSLQGAQGKLFF. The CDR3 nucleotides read TGCGCCAGCAGCCTACAGGGGGCGCAGGGGAAACTGTTTTTT.